These T cell receptor beta chains were read from a single sample in a study. Using its own MiXCR run on the 5' RACE reads, TCRdb lists one record per CDR3 protein. The data show 60,000 to 65,000 distinct CDR3 sequences, with under 25% seen just once and 2.5% to 3% held by the top ten. The sequenced sample was memory CD4+ T cells sorted from a lymph node. Receptor source: a female donor with breast cancer. CDR3s include the opening cysteine and the closing phenylalanine or tryptophan. The D gene is left open where the match is weak. A row's size may be missing; if present it is once, few, many or a size class.

d_gene: TRBD1
j_gene: TRBJ2-3
abundance: many
v_gene: TRBV4-2
CDR3aa: CASAGTGRTDTQYF
CDR3nt: TGTGCCAGCGCCGGGACAGGGAGGACAGATACGCAGTATTTT

d_gene: TRBD2
j_gene: TRBJ2-1
abundance: few
v_gene: TRBV4-3
CDR3aa: CASSQDRGEEQFF
CDR3nt: TGCGCCAGCAGCCAAGATCGGGGGGAGGAGCAGTTCTTC

d_gene: NA
j_gene: TRBJ2-2
abundance: NA
v_gene: TRBV5-1
CDR3aa: CASSLGVLSRELFF
CDR3nt: TGCGCCAGCAGCCTCGGGGTCCTCTCGAGGGAGCTGTTTTTT

d_gene: NA
j_gene: TRBJ2-4
abundance: few
v_gene: TRBV6-6
CDR3aa: CASGTSSQYF
CDR3nt: TGTGCCAGCGGAACGAGCTCCCAGTACTTC

d_gene: NA
j_gene: TRBJ2-3
abundance: NA
v_gene: TRBV5-1
CDR3aa: CASSNEGQHTDTQYF
CDR3nt: TGCGCCAGCAGCAACGAAGGCCAGCACACAGATACGCAGTATTTT

d_gene: TRBD1
j_gene: TRBJ2-3
abundance: NA
v_gene: TRBV4-1
CDR3aa: CASSLEPGQWTTTDTQYF
CDR3nt: TGCGCCAGCAGCCTCGAACCGGGACAGTGGACCACCACAGATACGCAGTATTTT

d_gene: TRBD1
j_gene: TRBJ2-7
abundance: NA
v_gene: TRBV4-1
CDR3aa: CASSQVTGYGQYF
CDR3nt: TGCGCCAGCAGCCAAGTGACAGGGTACGGGCAGTACTTC

d_gene: TRBD1
j_gene: TRBJ2-7
abundance: many
v_gene: TRBV6-5
CDR3aa: CASSRQGASYEQYF
CDR3nt: TGTGCCAGCAGCAGACAGGGGGCCTCCTACGAGCAGTACTTC

d_gene: TRBD1
j_gene: TRBJ1-1
abundance: many
v_gene: TRBV4-3
CDR3aa: CASSRDRNTEAFF
CDR3nt: TGCGCCAGCAGCCGGGACAGGAACACTGAAGCTTTCTTT

d_gene: NA
j_gene: TRBJ1-2
abundance: many
v_gene: TRBV20-1
CDR3aa: CSARDVGGNYGYTF
CDR3nt: TGCAGTGCTAGAGATGTGGGGGGTAACTATGGCTACACCTTC

d_gene: TRBD1
j_gene: TRBJ2-6
abundance: few
v_gene: TRBV11-3
CDR3aa: CASSLGQGASGANVLTF
CDR3nt: TGTGCCAGCAGCCTCGGACAGGGGGCTTCTGGGGCCAACGTCCTGACTTTC

d_gene: TRBD2
j_gene: TRBJ2-1
abundance: NA
v_gene: TRBV5-1
CDR3aa: CASSRGGATYNEQFF
CDR3nt: TGCGCCAGCAGCCGCGGGGGGGCAACCTACAATGAGCAGTTCTTC

d_gene: NA
j_gene: TRBJ2-3
abundance: few
v_gene: TRBV29-1
CDR3aa: CSVGTPYTDTQYF
CDR3nt: TGCAGCGTCGGGACCCCTTACACAGATACGCAGTATTTT

d_gene: NA
j_gene: TRBJ2-4
abundance: NA
v_gene: TRBV11-2
CDR3aa: CASSTGVGQNIQYF
CDR3nt: TGTGCCAGCAGCACCGGGGTGGGACAAAACATTCAGTACTTC

d_gene: NA
j_gene: TRBJ2-3
abundance: once
v_gene: TRBV6-2/TRBV6-3
CDR3aa: CASSYPPVPSSHTDTQYF
CDR3nt: TGTGCTAGCAGTTACCCCCCCGTTCCCTCCAGCCACACAGATACGCAGTATTTT

d_gene: TRBD2
j_gene: TRBJ2-1
abundance: few
v_gene: TRBV7-2
CDR3aa: CASTTNQRGEQFF
CDR3nt: TGTGCCAGCACCACGAACCAGCGGGGTGAGCAGTTCTTC

d_gene: NA
j_gene: TRBJ2-5
abundance: NA
v_gene: TRBV5-6
CDR3aa: CASSSPRGGETQYF
CDR3nt: TGTGCCAGCAGCTCCCCACGAGGGGGAGAGACCCAGTACTTC

d_gene: TRBD2
j_gene: TRBJ2-7
abundance: NA
v_gene: TRBV20-1
CDR3aa: CSAIRAGLSYEQYF
CDR3nt: TGCAGTGCAATAAGAGCGGGGCTAAGCTACGAGCAGTACTTC

d_gene: NA
j_gene: TRBJ1-2
abundance: few
v_gene: TRBV18
CDR3aa: CASSQGMGHPAF
CDR3nt: TGTGCCAGCTCACAGGGTATGGGACATCCCGCCTTC

d_gene: NA
j_gene: TRBJ1-3
abundance: NA
v_gene: TRBV12-3/TRBV12-4
CDR3aa: CASSLPGITPLF
CDR3nt: TGTGCCAGCAGTTTACCGGGCATAACTCCCCTTTTT

d_gene: NA
j_gene: TRBJ2-7
abundance: NA
v_gene: TRBV5-1
CDR3aa: CASSSRDGRGNEQYF
CDR3nt: TGCGCCAGCAGCTCCCGGGACGGGCGAGGCAACGAGCAGTACTTC

d_gene: NA
j_gene: TRBJ2-7
abundance: many
v_gene: TRBV12-3/TRBV12-4
CDR3aa: CASSPTESSEQYF
CDR3nt: TGTGCCAGCAGTCCAACAGAATCGTCCGAGCAGTACTTC

d_gene: NA
j_gene: TRBJ1-1
abundance: few
v_gene: TRBV28
CDR3aa: CASRETTGRDPEAFF
CDR3nt: TGTGCCAGCAGAGAAACAACAGGGCGCGATCCCGAAGCTTTCTTT

d_gene: NA
j_gene: TRBJ1-6
abundance: NA
v_gene: TRBV9
CDR3aa: CASSGLGRANSPLHF
CDR3nt: TGTGCCAGCAGCGGCCTGGGGCGGGCTAATTCACCCCTCCACTTT

d_gene: TRBD2
j_gene: TRBJ2-7
abundance: NA
v_gene: TRBV29-1
CDR3aa: CSVRSGGPHEQYF
CDR3nt: TGCAGCGTTAGGTCGGGGGGGCCCCACGAGCAGTACTTC

d_gene: TRBD1
j_gene: TRBJ1-2
abundance: NA
v_gene: TRBV5-1
CDR3aa: CASSLDRGTGYTF
CDR3nt: TGCGCCAGCAGCTTGGACAGGGGTACTGGCTACACCTTC

d_gene: NA
j_gene: TRBJ2-2
abundance: NA
v_gene: TRBV5-1
CDR3aa: CASSLTVANTGELFF
CDR3nt: TGCGCCAGCAGCTTGACAGTCGCGAACACCGGGGAGCTGTTTTTT

d_gene: TRBD2
j_gene: TRBJ2-4
abundance: few
v_gene: TRBV28
CDR3aa: CASSTTGLVNIQYF
CDR3nt: TGTGCCAGCAGCACAACCGGACTAGTGAACATTCAGTACTTC

d_gene: TRBD2
j_gene: TRBJ2-3
abundance: NA
v_gene: TRBV20-1
CDR3aa: CSACPSGGFTDTQYF
CDR3nt: TGCAGTGCTTGTCCTAGCGGGGGGTTCACAGATACGCAGTATTTT

d_gene: NA
j_gene: TRBJ1-1
abundance: NA
v_gene: TRBV5-1
CDR3aa: CASSLDRFGRGTEAFF
CDR3nt: TGCGCCAGCAGCTTGGATCGTTTCGGCCGAGGCACTGAAGCTTTCTTT

d_gene: NA
j_gene: TRBJ2-3
abundance: few
v_gene: TRBV7-3
CDR3aa: CASSLGVGGGTDTQYF
CDR3nt: TGTGCCAGCAGCTTGGGGGTAGGAGGGGGCACAGATACGCAGTATTTT

d_gene: NA
j_gene: TRBJ2-3
abundance: few
v_gene: TRBV5-1
CDR3aa: CASSPMSRSGHLTDTQYF
CDR3nt: TGCGCCAGCAGCCCGATGTCACGATCGGGACACCTCACAGATACGCAGTATTTT

d_gene: NA
j_gene: TRBJ1-2
abundance: few
v_gene: TRBV6-1
CDR3aa: CASSEGDYGYTF
CDR3nt: TGTGCCAGCAGTGAGGGGGACTATGGCTACACCTTC

d_gene: TRBD1
j_gene: TRBJ2-5
abundance: few
v_gene: TRBV5-1
CDR3aa: CASSLQDRGETQYF
CDR3nt: TGCGCCAGCAGCTTACAGGACAGGGGAGAGACCCAGTACTTC

d_gene: NA
j_gene: TRBJ2-7
abundance: NA
v_gene: TRBV5-5
CDR3aa: CASSQTRDAYEQYF
CDR3nt: TGTGCCAGCAGCCAAACCCGGGACGCGTACGAGCAGTACTTC

d_gene: NA
j_gene: TRBJ1-2
abundance: NA
v_gene: TRBV29-1
CDR3aa: CSVGGGDLSGYTF
CDR3nt: TGCAGCGTTGGAGGAGGGGACCTCTCTGGCTACACCTTC

d_gene: TRBD1
j_gene: TRBJ1-3
abundance: few
v_gene: TRBV11-2
CDR3aa: CASSLVPPGGPGNTIYF
CDR3nt: TGTGCCAGCAGCTTAGTTCCCCCAGGGGGACCTGGAAACACCATATATTTT

d_gene: NA
j_gene: TRBJ2-2
abundance: NA
v_gene: TRBV6-5
CDR3aa: CASSYGVPTGELFF
CDR3nt: TGTGCCAGCAGTTACGGCGTTCCCACCGGGGAGCTGTTTTTT

d_gene: TRBD2
j_gene: TRBJ2-3
abundance: NA
v_gene: TRBV5-5
CDR3aa: CASSPGGGLVGTDTQYF
CDR3nt: TGTGCCAGCAGCCCCGGCGGGGGGCTGGTTGGCACAGATACGCAGTATTTT

d_gene: TRBD1
j_gene: TRBJ2-7
abundance: NA
v_gene: TRBV6-1
CDR3aa: CASREAWDRVYEQYF
CDR3nt: TGTGCCAGCAGGGAAGCTTGGGACAGGGTCTACGAGCAGTACTTC

d_gene: TRBD1
j_gene: TRBJ1-1
abundance: NA
v_gene: TRBV20-1
CDR3aa: CSARGTGNRVVNTEAFF
CDR3nt: TGCAGTGCTAGGGGGACAGGAAATCGAGTGGTGAACACTGAAGCTTTCTTC